This T cell receptor beta chain was obtained from a study of beta chain features in type 1 diabetes (dated by TCRdb to 2017 to 2018). Background on the whole study: Patients and healthy donors did not differ in mean age, gender distribution, total cell number or subset yield. A total of approximately 100,000,000 sorted cells were examined across all samples, and the number of cells per subset was strongly correlated with RNA yield. The study compared the TCRB repertoires of sorted circulating CD4+ T cell subsets in recently diagnosed type 1 diabetes patients with those in matched healthy donors. Regulatory and stem cell-like memory subsets were obtained from only 8 patients and about eight healthy donors, while naive and central memory subsets were obtained from all 28 donors.

Remarks on this clone: No cognate antigen has been identified for it. Qualities for individual bases were not recorded, and no much larger clone is one base off.

A single peripheral blood draw of about 116 mL on average was collected from each donor into heparinised tubes. Using a panel that included CD45RO, CCR7, CD25, CD127, CD95 and CD27, naive, central memory, regulatory and stem cell-like memory CD4+ T cells were sorted on a BD FACSAria II. A purity above 98% was achieved for all sorted populations. PBMCs were separated immediately by Lymphoprep density gradient centrifugation and were stained directly, without being cultured. Samples were stained and sorted in pairs, with one healthy donor and one patient per experiment, so that batch effects were minimized. There are 15 amino acids in the CDR3, from cysteine to phenylalanine inclusive. Here the CDR3 DNA is all that survives: 45 bases in frame from base 1. Between the V and J ends, shortened by 0 bases and 6 bases respectively, the junction contains 15 bases. The germline V gene (reference sequence) supplies CDR1 SEHNR and CDR2 FQNEAQ.

The full study reports these points: Because cDNA was sequenced instead of genomic DNA, activated cells with high expression could be over-represented, although the groups did not differ in activation or CD3 levels. Shorter templates might be favored by PCR, yet because patient and control samples were amplified and corrected together, any such skew would affect both groups equally. The naive, central memory and regulatory TCRB repertoires appeared to resemble one another more closely among patients than among healthy donors. Type 1 diabetes patients showed a moderate but significant shortening of TCRB CDR3 length in all four CD4+ subsets. At VDJ recombination sites, type 1 diabetes patients had fewer insertions and more deleted nucleotides, which implies abnormalities in thymic rearrangement. Because the HLA sub-analyses included only small numbers of individuals, any influence of HLA type on TCRB rearrangement was left unresolved.

The entire isolated RNA was reverse transcribed using the High Capacity cDNA Reverse Transcription Kit, and thus expressed TCRB transcripts were sequenced. Naive, central memory and regulatory T cell samples underwent deep immunoSEQ sequencing, averaging about 3.57 million total reads per sample. Sorted cells were lysed in RLT buffer and RNA was extracted with DNase-treated RNeasy Micro or Mini kits, depending on cell number. Each cell subset was processed on its own to prevent cross-contamination, while patient and healthy donor samples were processed together. TCRB sequences were amplified from cDNA with the immunoSEQ multiplex PCR, producing 87-bp fragments spanning the CDR3 region. Amplicons were sequenced on the Illumina HiSeq platform. Turning to the authors' computational methods: PCR bias was computationally corrected using synthetic template baselines, reads within Hamming distance 2 were collapsed, and singletons that could not be merged were discarded. Reads were aligned to IMGT to assign V, D and J genes, CDR3 length, and insertions or deletions at six rearrangement sites. Within each subset, clonotype counts were normalized to the number of sorted cells before true diversity and Gini coefficients were calculated with the tcR R package. The overlap coefficient, calculated on TCRB nucleotide sequences, was used to measure repertoire sharing. TCRdb took this table from immuneACCESS and kept in-frame rearrangements with V and J called. Such tables lack part of the clones; where checked against another copy, unresolved V genes explain under half of the gap, and the rest is unexplained. V, J and clone size derive from that table, while D and trimming were established from the DNA sequence. Within this sample are 40,000 or so clones, with roughly 68% of them counted one time only. The ten largest clones add up to more than 2% of the sample.

In this chain, TRBV7-9 is recombined with TRBJ2-7; TRBD1 is perhaps the D gene, given 6 matching bases. The TCR sequence derives from a woman aged 18 to 35 with type 1 diabetes. The specimen was Tregs from blood. Reading the label with the study, this specimen's cell subset or site is: regulatory CD4+ T cells. The CDR3 is CASSLARQVSSEQYF. Here is the DNA: TGTGCCAGCAGCTTAGCTCGACAGGTCAGCAGCGAGCAGTACTTC. Reference TRBV7-9 and TRBJ2-7 genes cover what lies past the CDR3, so the full variable domain is DTGVSQNPRHKITKRGQNVTFRCDPISEHNRLYWYRQTLGQGPEFLTYFQNEAQLEKSRLLSDRFSAERPKGSFSTLEIQRTEQGDSAMYLCASSLARQVSSEQYFGPGTRLTVT.